These 19 T cell receptor beta chains were sequenced from one sample in a study of identical twins. A single record per CDR3 protein comes from TCRdb applying MiXCR to the 5' RACE reads. The sample holds a few hundred thousand distinct CDR3 sequences, approximately 10% seen once. These data are also associated with another study on yellow fever vaccine responses in identical twins.

Specimen: PBMCs. The receptors here all came from a woman younger than 30 in good health.

There are many counts of this clonotype. Written as DNA, the CDR3 is TGCAGCGTCGGGACAGGGGTGAGGGATGGCTACACCTTC. It specifies CSVGTGVRDGYTF. V is TRBV29-1 and J is TRBJ1-2; TRBD1 agrees at 10 bases. Germline V gene sequence: CDR1 SQVTM, CDR2 ANQGSEA. The CDR3 contains 13 residues. The V and J ends lost 6 bases and 6 bases, in that order; junction bases with no gene match: 7.

V is TRBV27 and J is TRBJ1-1; 9 bases map to TRBD1. The V and J ends lost 2 bases and 3 bases, in that order; junction bases with no gene match: 4. Germline loops: CDR1 MNHEY, CDR2 SMNVEV (reference sequence). This CDR3 spans 15 amino acids. The CDR3 DNA reads as TGTGCCAGCAGTTTAAACAGGGGGCAGGACACTGAAGCTTTCTTT. This translates into CASSLNRGQDTEAFF.

This clonotype occurred many times. V and J are TRBV20-1 and TRBJ1-4; possible D gene TRBD1, 5 bases. Germline CDR1 and CDR2: DFQATT and SNEGSKA (reference sequence). Trimming pared 6 bases from V and 0 bases from J, leaving 11 bases between. This CDR3 is 14 amino acids long. The CDR3 spells CSAEKTATNEKLFF. The CDR3 region has the DNA TGCAGTGCCGAAAAGACAGCAACTAATGAAAAACTGTTTTTT.

This clonotype was counted only a few times. The V call is TRBV12-3 or TRBV12-4, the J call TRBJ2-5, with D possibly being TRBD1 (7 bases). The CDR3 is made up of 15 amino acids. V was trimmed by 7 bases and J by 5 bases, leaving 20 bases between them. The DNA for the CDR3 is TGTGCCAGCAACCCCCGGCCAGGGGGGAGCGAGACCCAGTACTTC. It codes for CASNPRPGGSETQYF.

This clonotype has just a few counts. The chain has TRBV7-2 and TRBJ2-1, with 12 nucleotides matching TRBD2. Germline V gene sequence: CDR1 SGHTA, CDR2 FQGNSA. The CDR3 extends over 16 amino acids. V gave up 1 base and J gave up 9 bases; unmatched junction bases: 7. DNA for the CDR3: TGTGCCAGCAGCTTAGACGGGGCTAGCGGGAGGGGTGAGCAGTTCTTC. Translation gives CASSLDGASGRGEQFF.

This clonotype was observed a handful of times. The chain uses TRBV28 and TRBJ2-7; D remains ambiguous. CDR1 and CDR2 from the germline V gene are MDHEN and SYDVKM. Between the trimmed V and J ends, which lost 3 bases and 2 bases, there was a span of 8 bases. CDR3 length equals 13 residues. The CDR3 DNA reads as TGTGCCAGCAGTTTGCCAGTTCCCTACGAGCAGTACTTC. Residues: CASSLPVPYEQYF.

The chain has TRBV6-1 and TRBJ1-2; 7 bases align to TRBD1. This CDR3 contains 13 residues. The V gene end was trimmed by 6 bases and the J gene end by 4 bases; junction bases not matched to a gene: 5. Germline V lookup: CDR1 MNHNS, CDR2 SASEGT. The DNA of the CDR3 is TGTGCCAGCAGGAAGACAGGGTTCTATGGCTACACCTTC. Its translation is CASRKTGFYGYTF.

For this clonotype: This may arise from a read error, as a much more abundant clone is one base away. The chain has TRBV29-1 and TRBJ2-1, with a tentative D call TRBD2 (6 bases). Per germline, CDR1 SQVTM and CDR2 ANQGSEA. The CDR3 contains 17 residues. V was pared by 1 base and J by 6 bases, with 22 bases between. The CDR3 spells CSVEGPRRGGISNEQFF. CDR3 DNA sequence: TGCAGCGTTGAAGGTCCTCGGAGGGGAGGTATAAGCAATGAGCAGTTCTTC.

The chain has TRBV11-2 and TRBJ2-1; the match to TRBD2 covers 8 bases. The CDR3 consists of 18 residues. Trimming at V came to 5 bases and at J to 0 bases, leaving 12 bases not matched to a gene. Germline CDR1 reads SGHAT; CDR2 reads FQNNGV. CDR3: CASSDSHGSGGSYNEQFF. The CDR3 region has the DNA TGTGCCAGCAGCGATAGCCACGGAAGCGGGGGCTCCTACAATGAGCAGTTCTTC.

The chain links TRBV5-1 to TRBJ1-2, with TRBD1 as a possible D gene (5 bases). The CDR3 extends over 14 amino acids. The V gene lost 8 bases and the J gene lost 1 base, with 15 bases spanning the gap. In germline, CDR1 is SGHRS, CDR2 YFSETQ. In nucleotides, the CDR3 is TGCGCCAGTAAAGACAGCGGAATTAACTATGGCTACACCTTC. It yields the protein CASKDSGINYGYTF.

The table lists this clonotype with a few counts. The J gene is TRBJ1-4, the V gene TRBV28, with 10 bases identical to TRBD1. Losses at the gene ends were 5 bases for V and 4 bases for J; bases not matched to a gene: 7. From germline, CDR1 is MDHEN and CDR2 SYDVKM. The CDR3 has 16 residues. The CDR3 sequence is CASSAQTGGDNEKLFF. The DNA of the CDR3 is TGTGCCAGCAGTGCCCAGACAGGGGGCGATAATGAAAAACTGTTTTTT.

Only a few counts were recorded for this clonotype. This chain uses TRBV4-1 with TRBJ2-1; 14 nucleotides line up with TRBD2. CDR1 MGHRA and CDR2 YSYEKL come from the germline V gene. Trimming at V came to 4 bases and at J to 15 bases, leaving 11 bases not matched to a gene. The CDR3 extends over 15 amino acids. CDR3 loop: CASSLGLAGVPLPFF. Written as DNA, the CDR3 is TGCGCCAGCAGCCTGGGACTAGCGGGAGTCCCCTTGCCGTTCTTC.

The sample holds many counts of this clonotype. The CDR3 nucleotides read TGCAGTGCTAGAGCAGGGGAAGGGTACTACGAGCAGTACTTC. As protein: CSARAGEGYYEQYF. The chain links TRBV20-1 to TRBJ2-7; tentatively, D is TRBD1 (6 bases). CDR3 length: 14 residues. Trimming removed 1 base from V and 3 bases from J, with 13 bases in between. Per the germline V gene, CDR1 is DFQATT and CDR2 is SNEGSKA (reference sequence).

This clonotype has ten or more counts. The chain is built from TRBV9 and TRBJ1-1; 8 bases agree with TRBD1. Germline-derived CDR1 and CDR2 are SGDLS and YYNGEE. After removal of 4 bases from V and 1 base from J, the junction contained 6 bases not matched to a gene. This CDR3 has 15 residues. Here the CDR3 reads CASSTTGTGNTEAFF. DNA of the CDR3: TGTGCCAGCAGCACTACCGGGACAGGGAACACTGAAGCTTTCTTT.

At least ten counts were recorded for this clonotype. The chain recombines TRBV5-5 with TRBJ2-1, with TRBD2 identical over 15 bases. The CDR3 runs 18 residues. J was trimmed by 7 bases and V by 0 bases; bases with no gene match: 8. Per germline, CDR1 SGHKS and CDR2 YYEKEE (reference sequence). The CDR3 nucleotides read TGTGCCAGCAGCTTGGCCCACCCGGGACTAGCGGGGGGAAATGAGCAGTTCTTC. Its translation is CASSLAHPGLAGGNEQFF.

This clonotype was recorded a few times. This chain joins TRBV5-1 and TRBJ2-3, with TRBD1 identical over 7 bases. Trimming at V came to 3 bases and at J to 1 base, leaving 5 bases not matched to a gene. CDR1 is SGHRS and CDR2 is YFSETQ in the germline V gene. This CDR3 is built from 15 residues. The CDR3 coding sequence is TGCGCCAGCAGCTCGCAGGGGGTCCGCACAGATACGCAGTATTTT. Protein sequence: CASSSQGVRTDTQYF.

In its sample, this clonotype was seen a few times. The genes are TRBV5-1 and TRBJ2-2; possible D gene TRBD2, 5 bases. The V and J ends lost 5 bases and 0 bases respectively, with 11 bases between them. The CDR3 consists of 15 residues. Germline values: CDR1 SGHRS, CDR2 YFSETQ. CDR3 nucleotides: TGCGCCAGCAGTCGGACTGTTGCGAACACCGGGGAGCTGTTTTTT. Its protein product is CASSRTVANTGELFF.

This clonotype has at least ten counts. The chain employs TRBV12-3 or TRBV12-4 and TRBJ2-1, with 9 bases fitting TRBD2. With 4 bases clipped from V and 7 bases from J, the junction kept 8 bases outside the gene matches. The CDR3 extends over 15 amino acids. CDR3 loop: CASSYSGGRGNEQFF. Written as DNA, the CDR3 is TGTGCCAGCAGTTATTCCGGCGGGAGGGGGAATGAGCAGTTCTTC.

This clonotype was seen a single time. This may be a read error, as it is one base from a much larger clone. CDR3 region: CSARDIKRGNEQFF. For the CDR3, the DNA is TGCAGTGCTAGAGACATTAAGCGGGGGAATGAGCAGTTCTTC. This chain connects TRBV20-1 to TRBJ2-1, with 8 bases that match TRBD2. The CDR3 spans 14 residues. The trim removed 0 bases at V and 7 bases at J, leaving 5 bases unmatched. The germline V gene encodes CDR1 DFQATT and CDR2 SNEGSKA (reference sequence).